This T cell receptor beta chain was captured by sequencing in a study of blood T cell repertoires in COVID-19. The wider study: Italy, Spain and the United States were the sources of the convalescent and acute COVID-19 samples. The cDNA or gDNA used as material had been derived from T cells, B-cell-depleted T cells, or PBMCs.

Method: immunoSEQ multiplex PCR; TCRdb's copy keeps in-frame clones and lacks some. The repertoire consists of roughly 32,000 clones, with roughly 74% occurring once and the leading ten covering 14% to 15%. From germline, CDR1 is LNHDA and CDR2 SQIVND (reference sequence). V was pared by 3 bases and J by 0 bases, with 9 bases between. The CDR3 length is 15 residues. The V gene is TRBV19, the J gene TRBJ1-5; perhaps TRBD1 as D (6 bases). The clonotype was recovered from a man aged 80 or over with active or convalescent COVID-19. Sequenced: peripheral blood. CDR3 DNA: TGTGCCAGTAGTATGACGGACAGTAGCAATCAGCCCCAGCATTTT. Encoded protein: CASSMTDSSNQPQHF.